The clone carrying this T cell receptor (beta chain) came up once. One end of the junction fails to match germline, which may point to a read error. Three rounds of nested PCR, following a modified ARM-PCR protocol, produced the TCRbeta library. TCRdb passed the multiplex PCR reads through MiXCR, listing each CDR3 protein once. There are about 75,000 distinct CDR3 sequences in the sample; roughly 75% occur only once, and roughly 26% lies in the top ten. The CDR3 consists of 15 residues. Germline lookup yields CDR1 SGHNT and CDR2 YENEEA. The sample belongs to a study of tumor and adjacent non-tumor tissue in lung cancer. As for the study in general: Each sample yielded millions of productive TCRbeta reads on average.

The template was RNA from unsorted bulk tissue. Distant lung tissue was collected more than 3 cm away from the tumor edge. The chain carries TRBV11-3 and TRBJ2-2, with D possibly called TRBD1 or TRBD2 (5 bases each). The sample taken for sequencing was distant non-tumor lung tissue. The source is a woman between 50 and 59 years old with non-small cell lung cancer. The CDR3 sequence is CASIPRDLNTGELFF. DNA of the CDR3: TGTGCCAGCATCCCCAGGGACCTGAACACCGGGGAGCTCTTTTTT.